This entry is about one T cell receptor beta chain. These data are taken from a study of blood T cell repertoires in COVID-19. Clones were read by immunoSEQ multiplex PCR, and TCRdb kept only the in-frame ones, dropping some. Of about 330,000 clones listed, approximately 88% are singletons. CDR3 size: 16 residues. The germline V and J ends were trimmed by 0 bases and 6 bases, with 15 bases remaining between them. Germline-derived CDR1 and CDR2 are MGHRA and YSYEKL. Sample: peripheral blood. The clonotype comes from a young man with COVID-19, enrolled during active disease. This chain joins TRBV4-1 and TRBJ2-1; the D gene is possibly TRBD1 (6 bases). CDR3 in DNA: TGCGCCAGCAGCCAAGAGCCCAACAGGGTTGCCAATGAGCAGTTCTTC. It translates to CASSQEPNRVANEQFF.